What follows are 3 T cell receptor beta chains derived from one specimen sequenced in a study of blood T cell repertoires in COVID-19. Sequenced by immunoSEQ multiplex PCR; TCRdb stores in-frame clones only, minus some. The sample contains about 440,000 clones, approximately 89% of which appear only once. The source material was peripheral blood. The receptors come from a woman aged 50 to 60 with COVID-19, enrolled during active disease.

This clone was counted once. The chain is built from TRBV5-1 and TRBJ2-1; possibly TRBD2 for D (7 bases). V dropped 6 bases and J dropped 0 bases, with 13 bases sitting between them. The CDR3 consists of 15 residues. Germline V CDR1 and CDR2: SGHRS, YFSETQ. CDR3 sequence: CASTQGGGSYNEQFF. The CDR3, as DNA: TGCGCCAGCACTCAAGGGGGGGGCTCCTACAATGAGCAGTTCTTC.

The chain employs TRBV2 and TRBJ1-2, with 9 bases aligning to TRBD1. The germline V gene has CDR1 SNHLY and CDR2 FYNNEI. J gave up 5 bases and V 8 bases, and 9 bases lay outside the gene matches. The CDR3 has 14 residues. CDR3: CASEETGGGYGYTF. The CDR3 coding sequence is TGTGCCAGCGAGGAAACAGGGGGCGGGTATGGCTACACCTTC.

This clone was detected only once. The rearrangement uses TRBV7-9 and TRBJ1-2; 10 bases line up with TRBD1. Losses at the gene ends were 5 bases for V and 9 bases for J; bases not matched to a gene: 3. The germline gives CDR1 SEHNR, CDR2 FQNEAQ (reference sequence). This CDR3 comprises 12 residues. The CDR3 loop is CASSPGQGRYTF. Written as DNA, the CDR3 is TGTGCCAGCAGCCCGGGACAGGGGCGCTACACCTTC.